The rows below give T cell receptor beta chains drawn from one sample of a study of T cells after yellow fever vaccination. TCRdb itself ran the 5' RACE reads through MiXCR, one entry per CDR3 protein. The repertoire holds under 700,000 distinct CDR3 sequences, 17% seen once, with 15% to 20% in the top ten. The sequences come from PBMCs, collected about 5 days after the first yellow fever vaccination. The receptors were gathered from a man aged 18 to 30 who received the YFV17D yellow fever vaccine. CDR3s include the opening cysteine and the closing phenylalanine or tryptophan. A D gene is named only where the DNA matches it firmly. Clone sizes are given selectively: once, few, many, or a class where the clone is expanded.

cdr3_length j_call v_call clone_size d_call cdr3_nt cdr3_aa
16 TRBJ2-1 TRBV12-3/TRBV12-4 few NA TGTGCCAGCAGTTTACAGGGCGTATTAATTTACAATGAGCAGTTCTTC CASSLQGVLIYNEQFF
13 TRBJ1-4 TRBV20-1 NA NA TGCAGTGCTAGGGGGGGGGCCGATGAAAAACTGTTTTTT CSARGGADEKLFF
15 TRBJ2-5 TRBV5-1 NA TRBD1 TGCGCCAGCAGCTTCCGACAGGGGCCCCAAGAGACCCAGTACTTC CASSFRQGPQETQYF
13 TRBJ2-2 TRBV7-2 NA NA TGTGCCAGCAGAGGGACACCCACCGGGGAGCTGTTTTTT CASRGTPTGELFF
15 TRBJ2-5 TRBV27 NA NA TGTGCCAGCAGTTTATCGTACAGGGTAGCGGAGACCCAGTACTTC CASSLSYRVAETQYF
18 TRBJ2-5 TRBV20-1 NA TRBD2 TGCAGTGCTAGAGATGGTCTCGCGGGGGGAGTAAACCAAGAGACCCAGTACTTC CSARDGLAGGVNQETQYF
14 TRBJ2-7 TRBV5-1 few NA TGCGCCAGCAGGTCCGGGTATACTCCCTACGAGCAGTACTTC CASRSGYTPYEQYF
14 TRBJ1-2 TRBV6-1 few TRBD1 TGTGCCAGCACAATGACAGGGGGCAGCTATGGCTACACCTTC CASTMTGGSYGYTF
17 TRBJ2-3 TRBV7-9 few NA TGTGCCAGCAGCTTTGCTAGACAGGGAGGGCGGACAGATACGCAGTATTTT CASSFARQGGRTDTQYF
17 TRBJ2-3 TRBV20-1 NA TRBD2 TGCAGTGTCTCAGGACTAGCGGGGGCCGGACGCACAGATACGCAGTATTTT CSVSGLAGAGRTDTQYF
13 TRBJ1-1 TRBV12-3/TRBV12-4 many NA TGTGCCAGCACCTTGCAAGGGAACACTGAAGCTTTCTTT CASTLQGNTEAFF
13 TRBJ1-2 TRBV12-3/TRBV12-4 few NA TGTGCCAGCAGTACCGGTCCTTCGCGGGGCTACACCTTC CASSTGPSRGYTF
17 TRBJ1-4 TRBV12-3/TRBV12-4 NA NA TGTGCCAGCAGTCCTACCCCGGGGTGGGGTGTGGATGAAAAACTGTTTTTT CASSPTPGWGVDEKLFF
13 TRBJ2-5 TRBV12-3/TRBV12-4 few NA TGTGCCAGCAGTTTATTCCCCGGGGAGACCCAGTACTTC CASSLFPGETQYF
19 TRBJ2-1 TRBV9 few TRBD2 TGTGCCAGCAGCGCCATCACTCGCAGGGGCGGGGGGCCTCGGAATGAGCAGTTCTTC CASSAITRRGGGPRNEQFF
14 TRBJ1-5 TRBV9 NA NA TGTGCCAGCCCCCAGGTTGGGGTTCATACGCCCCAGCATTTT CASPQVGVHTPQHF
13 TRBJ1-2 TRBV7-2 NA NA TGTGCCAGCAGCCCAGAGGGGGGCTGGGGCTACACCTTC CASSPEGGWGYTF
14 TRBJ1-5 TRBV5-4 few NA TGTGCCAGCAGCTTGGCCTTGGGTATGCAGCCCCAGCATTTT CASSLALGMQPQHF
14 TRBJ2-1 TRBV11-2 NA NA TGTGCCAGCAGCTTCCGGGCGGGGTACAATGAGCAGTTCTTC CASSFRAGYNEQFF
15 TRBJ2-3 TRBV5-1 NA NA TGCGCCAGCAGCTTTAGCGGGCAGGGGGTGGATACGCAGTATTTT CASSFSGQGVDTQYF
14 TRBJ1-1 TRBV20-1 few NA TGCAGTGCTAGATTACAAGTATCGAACACTGAAGCTTTCTTT CSARLQVSNTEAFF
16 TRBJ1-3 TRBV18 few NA TGTGCCAGCTCACAATGGTCCGGAAACTCTGGAAACACCATATATTTT CASSQWSGNSGNTIYF
15 TRBJ2-3 TRBV7-2 NA NA TGTGCCAGCAGCAACCCTACGGGACACACAGATACGCAGTATTTT CASSNPTGHTDTQYF
14 TRBJ2-5 TRBV9 NA NA TGTGCCAGCGGCGGTGGGGGTTCCCAAGAGACCCAGTACTTC CASGGGGSQETQYF
17 TRBJ2-2 TRBV14 NA NA TGTGCCAGCAGCCAATACGGTCTTCGCTCGAACACCGGGGAGCTGTTTTTT CASSQYGLRSNTGELFF
14 TRBJ1-1 TRBV12-3/TRBV12-4 many NA TGCGCCAGCAGCCTCAGGGCGCTGAACACTGAAGCTTTCTTT CASSLRALNTEAFF
14 TRBJ2-7 TRBV27 NA NA TGTGCCAGCAGTTTACTAGTAAATGTCGACGAGCAGTACTTC CASSLLVNVDEQYF
13 TRBJ1-6 TRBV6-1 NA NA TGTGCCAGCCTTCGGGCTTATAATTCACCCCTCCACTTT CASLRAYNSPLHF
17 TRBJ2-3 TRBV7-2 NA NA TGTGCCAGCAGCCAAGAGGTCTCGCGGGTGGGGGCAGATACGCAGTATTTT CASSQEVSRVGADTQYF
14 TRBJ2-1 TRBV20-1 few NA TGCAGTGCTAGAAAAGCGGCGGGCCGTGGTGAGCAGTTCTTC CSARKAAGRGEQFF
15 TRBJ2-1 TRBV2 few NA TGTGCCAGCAGTCCCCGTACTGGGGGGTGGAATGAGCAGTTCTTC CASSPRTGGWNEQFF
11 TRBJ2-5 TRBV20-1 NA NA TGCAGTGCTAGGGGTGGGGAGACCCAGTACTTC CSARGGETQYF
15 TRBJ2-3 TRBV12-3/TRBV12-4 few TRBD1 TGTGCCAGCAGCCGGACAGGGGCGGTGGCAGATACGCAGTATTTT CASSRTGAVADTQYF
13 TRBJ2-3 TRBV19 few TRBD2 TGTGCCAGTAGTGCCAGCGGGGTGGATACGCAGTATTTT CASSASGVDTQYF
14 TRBJ2-7 TRBV6-5 NA NA TGTGCCAGCAGTCAGTGGGTGGCATCCTACGAGCAGTACTTC CASSQWVASYEQYF
12 TRBJ1-1 TRBV4-1 few TRBD1 TGCGCCAGCACTGGACAGGGGTGGTCGGCTTTCTTT CASTGQGWSAFF
14 TRBJ1-1 TRBV7-3 few NA TGTGCCAGCCTGAAAGACGGGATATCGACTGAAGCTTTCTTT CASLKDGISTEAFF
13 TRBJ1-1 TRBV4-2 NA NA TGTGCCAGCAGCCAAGTAGGGGGAGTAGAAGCTTTCTTT CASSQVGGVEAFF
14 TRBJ2-7 TRBV20-1 NA TRBD2 TGCAGTGCTAGGCCCACTAGCGGGGTCTACGAGCAGTACTTC CSARPTSGVYEQYF
14 TRBJ1-6 TRBV10-3 NA TRBD1 TGTGCCATCAGGACGGGACAGGGGGCGTCACCCCTCCACTTT CAIRTGQGASPLHF
17 TRBJ2-5 TRBV7-2 NA NA TGTGCCAGCAGCTTAAGTGGGGGGGCGCTACCACAAGAGACCCAGTACTTC CASSLSGGALPQETQYF
14 TRBJ1-1 TRBV7-2 few NA TGTGCCAGCAGCCCTAGAGCGAGGAACACTGAAGCTTTCTTT CASSPRARNTEAFF
12 TRBJ2-2 TRBV10-2 few NA TGCGCCAGCAGTGACGGGGGCGGGGAGCTGTTTTTT CASSDGGGELFF
14 TRBJ2-3 TRBV20-1 many TRBD2 TGCAGTGCTAGATTGGGGGGGGGCACAGATACGCAGTATTTT CSARLGGGTDTQYF
17 TRBJ2-4 TRBV5-4 NA NA TGTGCCAGCAGCCAGACTGTCGGAGGGGCGGTATGGAACATTCAGTACTTC CASSQTVGGAVWNIQYF
14 TRBJ2-2 TRBV6-5 few TRBD1 TGTGCCAGCATTTCCTGGACAGGGACCGGGGAGCTGTTTTTT CASISWTGTGELFF